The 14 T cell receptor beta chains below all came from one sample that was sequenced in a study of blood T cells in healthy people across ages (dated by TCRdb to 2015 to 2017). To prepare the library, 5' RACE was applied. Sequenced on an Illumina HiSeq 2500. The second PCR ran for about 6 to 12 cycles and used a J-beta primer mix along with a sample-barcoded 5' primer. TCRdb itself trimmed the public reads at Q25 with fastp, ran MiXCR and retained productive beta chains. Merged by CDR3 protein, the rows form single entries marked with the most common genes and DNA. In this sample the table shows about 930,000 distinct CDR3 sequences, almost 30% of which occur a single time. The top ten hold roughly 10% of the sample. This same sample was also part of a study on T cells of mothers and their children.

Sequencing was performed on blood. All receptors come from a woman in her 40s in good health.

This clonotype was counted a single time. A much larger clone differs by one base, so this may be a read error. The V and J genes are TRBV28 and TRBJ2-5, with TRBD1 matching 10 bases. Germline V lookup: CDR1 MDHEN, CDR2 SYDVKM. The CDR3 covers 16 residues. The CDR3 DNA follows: TGTGTCAGCAGCCCTGGGACAGGGGCCCTCCAAGAGACCCAGTACTTC. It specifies CVSSPGTGALQETQYF.

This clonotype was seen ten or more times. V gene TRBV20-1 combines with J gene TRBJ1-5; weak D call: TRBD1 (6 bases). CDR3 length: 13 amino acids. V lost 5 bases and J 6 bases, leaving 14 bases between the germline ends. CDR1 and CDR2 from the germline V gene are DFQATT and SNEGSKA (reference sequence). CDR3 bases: TGCAGTGCTTTCCAGGGGAACGGTCAGCCCCAGCATTTT. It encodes CSAFQGNGQPQHF.

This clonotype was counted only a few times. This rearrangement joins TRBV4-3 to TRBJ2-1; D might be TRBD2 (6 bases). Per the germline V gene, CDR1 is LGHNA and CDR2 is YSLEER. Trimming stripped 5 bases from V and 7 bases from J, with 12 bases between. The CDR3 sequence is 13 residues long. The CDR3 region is CASSSTAGNEQFF. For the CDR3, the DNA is TGCGCCAGCAGCTCAACGGCGGGGAATGAGCAGTTCTTC.

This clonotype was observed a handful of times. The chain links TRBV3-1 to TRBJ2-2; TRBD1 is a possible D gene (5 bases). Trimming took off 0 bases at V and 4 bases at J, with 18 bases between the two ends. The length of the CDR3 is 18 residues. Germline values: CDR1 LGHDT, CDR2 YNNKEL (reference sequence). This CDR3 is CASSQEGARDRITGELFF. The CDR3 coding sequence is TGTGCCAGCAGCCAAGAAGGGGCGCGAGACAGAATCACCGGGGAGCTGTTTTTT.

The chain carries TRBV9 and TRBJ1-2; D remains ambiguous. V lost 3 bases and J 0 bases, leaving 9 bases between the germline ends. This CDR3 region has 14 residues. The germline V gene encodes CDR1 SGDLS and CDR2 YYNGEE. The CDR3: CASSAEHANYGYTF. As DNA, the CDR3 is TGTGCCAGCAGCGCAGAGCACGCTAACTATGGCTACACCTTC.

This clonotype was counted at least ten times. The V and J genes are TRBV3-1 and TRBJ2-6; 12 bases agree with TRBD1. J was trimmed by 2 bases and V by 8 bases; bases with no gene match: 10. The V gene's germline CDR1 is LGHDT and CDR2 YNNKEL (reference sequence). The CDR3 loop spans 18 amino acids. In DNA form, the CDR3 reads TGTGCCAGCGGACTCACCGGGACAGGGGGCGCTGGGGCCAACGTCCTGACTTTC. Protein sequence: CASGLTGTGGAGANVLTF.

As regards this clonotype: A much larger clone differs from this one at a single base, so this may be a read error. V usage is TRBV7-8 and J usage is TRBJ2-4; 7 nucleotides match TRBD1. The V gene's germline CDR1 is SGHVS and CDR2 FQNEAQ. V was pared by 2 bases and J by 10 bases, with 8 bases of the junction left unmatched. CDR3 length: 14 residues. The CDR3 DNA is TGTGCCAGCAGCTTACGGGACAGTTCGTCTATTCAGTACTTC. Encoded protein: CASSLRDSSSIQYF.

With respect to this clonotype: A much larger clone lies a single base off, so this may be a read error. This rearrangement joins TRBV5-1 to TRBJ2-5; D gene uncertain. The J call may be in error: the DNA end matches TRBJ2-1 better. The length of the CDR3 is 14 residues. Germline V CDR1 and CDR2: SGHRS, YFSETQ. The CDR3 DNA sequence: TGCGCCAGCAGCTTGGGACGAAACCAAGAGACCCAGTTCTTC. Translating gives CASSLGRNQETQFF.

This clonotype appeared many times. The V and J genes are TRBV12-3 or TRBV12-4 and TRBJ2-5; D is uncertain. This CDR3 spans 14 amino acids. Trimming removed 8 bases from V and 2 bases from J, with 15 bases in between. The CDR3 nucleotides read TGTGCCAGCCGCCAGAGGCAGGATCAAGAGACCCAGTACTTC. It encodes CASRQRQDQETQYF.

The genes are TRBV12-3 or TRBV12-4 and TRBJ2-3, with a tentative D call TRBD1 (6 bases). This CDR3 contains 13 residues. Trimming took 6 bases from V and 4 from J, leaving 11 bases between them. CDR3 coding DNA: TGTGCCAGCAGCCCAGGGGCCGCAGATACGCAGTATTTT. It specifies CASSPGAADTQYF.

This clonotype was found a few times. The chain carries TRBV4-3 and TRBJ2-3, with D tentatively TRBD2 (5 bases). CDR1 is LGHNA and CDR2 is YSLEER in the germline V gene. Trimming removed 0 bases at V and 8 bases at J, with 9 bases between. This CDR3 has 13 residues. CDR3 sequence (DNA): TGCGCCAGCAGCCAAGATGTGCGGGCTACGCAGTATTTT. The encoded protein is CASSQDVRATQYF.

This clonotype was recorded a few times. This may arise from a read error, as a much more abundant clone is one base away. As DNA, the CDR3 is TGTGCCAGCAGGGAAGCGGGACAGGGGATTGGCTACACCTTC. Translating gives CASREAGQGIGYTF. V and J are TRBV2 and TRBJ1-2, with 10 bases aligning to TRBD1. The germline V gene has CDR1 SNHLY and CDR2 FYNNEI. The CDR3 is 14 amino acids. Using reference TRBV2 and TRBJ1-2 for the parts outside the CDR3, the full variable domain is EPEVTQTPSHQVTQMGQEVILRCVPISNHLYFYWYRQILGQKVEFLVSFYNNEISEKSEIFDDQFSVERPDGSNFTLKIRSTKLEDSAMYFCASREAGQGIGYTFGSGTRLTVV.

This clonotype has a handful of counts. The CDR3 loop is CASSSLGVSGNTIYF. In DNA form, the CDR3 reads TGTGCCAGCAGCTCCCTGGGGGTCTCTGGAAACACCATATATTTT. The chain has TRBV7-8 and TRBJ1-3; possibly TRBD1 for D (5 bases). V gave up 4 bases and J gave up 0 bases, with 10 bases separating them. The CDR3 extends over 15 amino acids. Germline values: CDR1 SGHVS, CDR2 FQNEAQ.

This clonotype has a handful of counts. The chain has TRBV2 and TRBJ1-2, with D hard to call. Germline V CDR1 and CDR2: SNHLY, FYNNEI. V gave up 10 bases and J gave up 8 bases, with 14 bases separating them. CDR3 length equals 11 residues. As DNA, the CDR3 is TGTGCCACCCAGGAGTCCAGGGGCTACACCTTC. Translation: CATQESRGYTF.